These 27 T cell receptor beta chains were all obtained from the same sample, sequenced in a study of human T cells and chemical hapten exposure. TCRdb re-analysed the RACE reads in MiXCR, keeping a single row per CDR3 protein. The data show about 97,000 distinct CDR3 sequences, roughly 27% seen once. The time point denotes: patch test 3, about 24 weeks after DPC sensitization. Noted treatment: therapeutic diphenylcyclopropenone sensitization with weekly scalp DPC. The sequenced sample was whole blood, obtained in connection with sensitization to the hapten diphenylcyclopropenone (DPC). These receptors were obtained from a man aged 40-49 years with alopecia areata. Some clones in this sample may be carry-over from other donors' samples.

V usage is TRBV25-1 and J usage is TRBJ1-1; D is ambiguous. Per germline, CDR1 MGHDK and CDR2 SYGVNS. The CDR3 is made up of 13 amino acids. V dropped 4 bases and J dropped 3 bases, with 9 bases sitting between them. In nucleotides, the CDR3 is TGTGCCAGCAGTGTTAGAGGATACACTGAAGCTTTCTTT. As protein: CASSVRGYTEAFF.

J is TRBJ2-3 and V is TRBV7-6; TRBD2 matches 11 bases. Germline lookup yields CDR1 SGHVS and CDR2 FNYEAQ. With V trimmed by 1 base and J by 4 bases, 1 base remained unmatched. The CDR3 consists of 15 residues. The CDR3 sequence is CASSLVSGGADTQYF. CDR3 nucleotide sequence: TGTGCCAGCAGCTTAGTTAGCGGGGGGGCAGATACGCAGTATTTT.

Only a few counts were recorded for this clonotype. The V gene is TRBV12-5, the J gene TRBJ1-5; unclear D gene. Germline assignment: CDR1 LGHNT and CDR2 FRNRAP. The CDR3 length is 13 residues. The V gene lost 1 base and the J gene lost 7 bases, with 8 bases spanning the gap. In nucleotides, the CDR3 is TGTGCTAGTGGTTTGGGGGCATGGCAGCCCCAGCATTTT. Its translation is CASGLGAWQPQHF.

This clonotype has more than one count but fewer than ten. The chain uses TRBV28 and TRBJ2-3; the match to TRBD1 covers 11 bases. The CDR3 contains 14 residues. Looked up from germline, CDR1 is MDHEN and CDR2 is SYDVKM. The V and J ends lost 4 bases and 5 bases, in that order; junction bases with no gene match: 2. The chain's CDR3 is CASSWTGGVDTQYF. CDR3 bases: TGTGCCAGCAGTTGGACAGGGGGCGTAGATACGCAGTATTTT.

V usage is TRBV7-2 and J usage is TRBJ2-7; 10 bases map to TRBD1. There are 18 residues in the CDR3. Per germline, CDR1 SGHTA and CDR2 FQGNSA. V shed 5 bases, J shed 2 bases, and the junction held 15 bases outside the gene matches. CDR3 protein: CASSPTTGGTQFPYEQYF. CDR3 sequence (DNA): TGTGCCAGCAGCCCGACGACAGGGGGCACTCAATTTCCCTACGAGCAGTACTTC. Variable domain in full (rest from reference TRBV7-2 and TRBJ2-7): GAGVSQSPSNKVTEKGKDVELRCDPISGHTALYWYRQSLGQGLEFLIYFQGNSAPDKSGLPSDRFSAERTGGSVSTLTIQRTQQEDSAVYLCASSPTTGGTQFPYEQYFGPGTRLTVT.

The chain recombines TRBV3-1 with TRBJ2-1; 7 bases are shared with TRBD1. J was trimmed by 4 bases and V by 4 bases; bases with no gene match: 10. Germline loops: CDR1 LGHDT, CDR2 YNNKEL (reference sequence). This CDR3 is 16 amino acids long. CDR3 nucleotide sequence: TGTGCCAGCAGCCCTCACCCCGGGACAGTGTACAATGAGCAGTTCTTC. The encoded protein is CASSPHPGTVYNEQFF.

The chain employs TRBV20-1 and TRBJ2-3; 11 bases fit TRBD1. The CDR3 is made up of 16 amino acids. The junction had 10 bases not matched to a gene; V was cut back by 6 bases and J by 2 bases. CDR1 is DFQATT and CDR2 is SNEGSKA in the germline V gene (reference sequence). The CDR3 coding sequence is TGCAGTGCCGGACGGACAGGGGGCCACTTCACAGATACGCAGTATTTT. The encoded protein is CSAGRTGGHFTDTQYF.

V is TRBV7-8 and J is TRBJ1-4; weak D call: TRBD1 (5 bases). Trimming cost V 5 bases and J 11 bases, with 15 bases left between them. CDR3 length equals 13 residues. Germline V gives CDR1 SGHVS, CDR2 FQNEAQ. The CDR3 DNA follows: TGTGCCAGCAGCACTCGACAGACTGAGAAACTGTTTTTT. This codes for CASSTRQTEKLFF.

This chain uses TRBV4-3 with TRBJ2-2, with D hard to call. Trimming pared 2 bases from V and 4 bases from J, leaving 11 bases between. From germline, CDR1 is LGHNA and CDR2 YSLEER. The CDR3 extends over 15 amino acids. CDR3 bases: TGCGCCAGCAGCCAAACCCACGGACCCACCGGGGAGCTGTTTTTT. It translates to CASSQTHGPTGELFF.

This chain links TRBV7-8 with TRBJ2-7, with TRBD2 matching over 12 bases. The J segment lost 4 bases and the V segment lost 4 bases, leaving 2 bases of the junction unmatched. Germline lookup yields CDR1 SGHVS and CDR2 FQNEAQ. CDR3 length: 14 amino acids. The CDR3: CASSSTSGSYEQYF. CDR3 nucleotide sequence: TGTGCCAGCAGCTCGACTAGCGGGAGTTACGAGCAGTACTTC.

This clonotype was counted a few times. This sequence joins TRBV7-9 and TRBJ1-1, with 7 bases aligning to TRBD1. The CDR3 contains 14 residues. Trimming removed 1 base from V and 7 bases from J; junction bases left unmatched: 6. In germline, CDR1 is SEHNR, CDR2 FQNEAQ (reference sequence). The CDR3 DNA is TGTGCCAGCAGCTTAGACCGGACAGGCGATGAAGCTTTCTTT. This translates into CASSLDRTGDEAFF.

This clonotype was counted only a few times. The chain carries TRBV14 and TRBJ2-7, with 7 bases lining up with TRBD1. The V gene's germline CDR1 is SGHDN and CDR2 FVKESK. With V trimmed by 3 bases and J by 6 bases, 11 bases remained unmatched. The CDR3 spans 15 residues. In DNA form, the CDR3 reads TGTGCCAGCAGCCAGGAACAGGGGTGTCGACGCGAGCAGTACTTC. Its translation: CASSQEQGCRREQYF.

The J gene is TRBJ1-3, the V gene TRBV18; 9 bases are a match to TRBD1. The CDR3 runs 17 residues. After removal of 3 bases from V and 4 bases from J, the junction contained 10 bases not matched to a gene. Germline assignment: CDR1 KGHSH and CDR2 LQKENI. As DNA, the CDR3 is TGTGCCAGCTCACCGCTCCGACAGGGGGATGTAGGAAACACCATATATTTT. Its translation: CASSPLRQGDVGNTIYF.

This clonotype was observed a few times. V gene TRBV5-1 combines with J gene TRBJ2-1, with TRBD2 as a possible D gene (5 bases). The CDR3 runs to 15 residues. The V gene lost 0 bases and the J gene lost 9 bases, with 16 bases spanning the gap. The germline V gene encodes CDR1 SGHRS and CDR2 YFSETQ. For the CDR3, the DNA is TGCGCCAGCAGCTTGGACTTAGCGTCGCGCGGTGAGCAGTTCTTC. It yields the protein CASSLDLASRGEQFF.

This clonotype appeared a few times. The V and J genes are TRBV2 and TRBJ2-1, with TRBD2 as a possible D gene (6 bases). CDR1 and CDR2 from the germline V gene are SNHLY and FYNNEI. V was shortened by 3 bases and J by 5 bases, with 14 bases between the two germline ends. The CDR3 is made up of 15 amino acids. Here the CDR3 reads CASSEEGLRDNEQFF. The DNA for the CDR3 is TGTGCCAGCAGTGAGGAGGGGCTGCGGGACAATGAGCAGTTCTTC. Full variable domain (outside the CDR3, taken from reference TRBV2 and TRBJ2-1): EPEVTQTPSHQVTQMGQEVILRCVPISNHLYFYWYRQILGQKVEFLVSFYNNEISEKSEIFDDQFSVERPDGSNFTLKIRSTKLEDSAMYFCASSEEGLRDNEQFFGPGTRLTVL.

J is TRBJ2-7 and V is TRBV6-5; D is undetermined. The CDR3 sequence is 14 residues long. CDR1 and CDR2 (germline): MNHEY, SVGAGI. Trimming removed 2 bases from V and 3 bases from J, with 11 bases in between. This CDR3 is CASSYAVGVYEQYF. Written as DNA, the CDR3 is TGTGCCAGCAGTTACGCAGTTGGGGTCTACGAGCAGTACTTC.

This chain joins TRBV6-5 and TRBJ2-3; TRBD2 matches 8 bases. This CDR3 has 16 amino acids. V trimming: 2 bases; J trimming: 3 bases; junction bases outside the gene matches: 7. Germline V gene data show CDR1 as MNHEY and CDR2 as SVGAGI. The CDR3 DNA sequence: TGTGCCAGCAGTTACCGATTAGCGGGAACGACAGATACGCAGTATTTT. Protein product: CASSYRLAGTTDTQYF.

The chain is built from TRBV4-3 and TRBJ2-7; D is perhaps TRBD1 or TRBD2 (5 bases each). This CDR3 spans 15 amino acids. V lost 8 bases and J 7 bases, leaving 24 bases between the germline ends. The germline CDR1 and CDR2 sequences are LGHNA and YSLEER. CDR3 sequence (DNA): TGCGCCAGCGCCACCGGAGATTACCCAGAGGGGGAGCAGTACTTC. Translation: CASATGDYPEGEQYF.

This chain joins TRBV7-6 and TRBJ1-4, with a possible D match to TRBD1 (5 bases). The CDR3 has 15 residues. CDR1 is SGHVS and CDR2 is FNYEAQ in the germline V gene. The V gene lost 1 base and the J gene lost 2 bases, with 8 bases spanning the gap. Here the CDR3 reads CASSLGGRTNEKLFF. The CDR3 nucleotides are TGTGCCAGCAGCTTAGGGGGGAGGACTAATGAAAAACTGTTTTTT.

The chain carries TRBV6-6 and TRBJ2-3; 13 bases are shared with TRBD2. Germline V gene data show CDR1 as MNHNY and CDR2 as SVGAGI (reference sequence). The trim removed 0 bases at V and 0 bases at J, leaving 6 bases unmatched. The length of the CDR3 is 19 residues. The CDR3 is CASSYSRQGLAGSTDTQYF. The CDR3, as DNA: TGTGCCAGCAGTTACTCTCGCCAGGGACTAGCGGGAAGCACAGATACGCAGTATTTT.

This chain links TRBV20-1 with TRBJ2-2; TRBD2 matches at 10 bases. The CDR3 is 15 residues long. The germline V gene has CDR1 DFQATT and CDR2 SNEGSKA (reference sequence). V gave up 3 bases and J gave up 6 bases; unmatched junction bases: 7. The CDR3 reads CSARSPAGGPGELFF. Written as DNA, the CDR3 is TGCAGTGCTAGGTCCCCAGCGGGAGGGCCCGGGGAGCTGTTTTTT.

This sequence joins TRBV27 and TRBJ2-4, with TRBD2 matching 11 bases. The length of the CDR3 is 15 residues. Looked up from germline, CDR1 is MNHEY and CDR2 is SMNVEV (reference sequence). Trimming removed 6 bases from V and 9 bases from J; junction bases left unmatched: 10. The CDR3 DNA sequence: TGTGCCAGCAGCCCGGGACTAGCGGCACGGGGCATTCAGTACTTC. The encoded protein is CASSPGLAARGIQYF.

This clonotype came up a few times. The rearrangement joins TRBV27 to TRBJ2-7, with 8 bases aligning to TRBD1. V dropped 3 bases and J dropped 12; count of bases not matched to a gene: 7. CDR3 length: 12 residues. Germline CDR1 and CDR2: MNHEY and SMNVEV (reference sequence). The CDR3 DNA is TGTGCCAGCAGTTTTTGGGACAGGTTCCGGTACTTC. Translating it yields CASSFWDRFRYF.

CDR3 bases: TGTGCCAGCAGGGAGGTGGAGTACTTC. It encodes CASREVEYF. V and J are TRBV12-3 or TRBV12-4 and TRBJ2-7; D is perhaps TRBD2 (5 bases). Between the trimmed V and J ends, which lost 6 bases and 11 bases, there was a span of 8 bases. The CDR3 runs 9 residues.

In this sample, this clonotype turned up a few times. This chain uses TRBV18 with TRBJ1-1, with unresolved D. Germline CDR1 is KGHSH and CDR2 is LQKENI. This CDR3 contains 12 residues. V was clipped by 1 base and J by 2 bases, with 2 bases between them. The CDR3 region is CASSPHNTEAFF. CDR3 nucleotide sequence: TGTGCCAGCTCACCACATAACACTGAAGCTTTCTTT.

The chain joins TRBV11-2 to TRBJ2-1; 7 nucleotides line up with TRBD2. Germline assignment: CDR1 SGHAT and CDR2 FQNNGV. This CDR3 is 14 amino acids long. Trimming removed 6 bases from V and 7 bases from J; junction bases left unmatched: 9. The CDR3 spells CASRFRGAGNEQFF. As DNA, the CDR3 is TGTGCCAGCAGGTTCCGTGGAGCGGGAAATGAGCAGTTCTTC.

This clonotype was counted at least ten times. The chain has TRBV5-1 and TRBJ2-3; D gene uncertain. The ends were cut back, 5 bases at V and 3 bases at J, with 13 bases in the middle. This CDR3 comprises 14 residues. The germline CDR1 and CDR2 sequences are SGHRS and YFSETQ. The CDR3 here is CASSGEQQTDTQYF. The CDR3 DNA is TGCGCCAGCAGTGGGGAACAGCAAACAGATACGCAGTATTTT.